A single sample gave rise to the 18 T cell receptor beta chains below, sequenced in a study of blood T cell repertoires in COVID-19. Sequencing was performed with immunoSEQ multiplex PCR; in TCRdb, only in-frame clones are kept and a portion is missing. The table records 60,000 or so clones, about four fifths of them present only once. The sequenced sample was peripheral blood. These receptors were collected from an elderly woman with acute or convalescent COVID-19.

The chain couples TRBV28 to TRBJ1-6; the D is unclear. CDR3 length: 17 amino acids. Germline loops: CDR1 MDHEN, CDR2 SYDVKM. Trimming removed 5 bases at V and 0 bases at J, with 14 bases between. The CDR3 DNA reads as TGTGCCAGCAGTCGCCGCGCGGGCAGCTCCTATAATTCACCCCTCCACTTT. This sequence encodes CASSRRAGSSYNSPLHF.

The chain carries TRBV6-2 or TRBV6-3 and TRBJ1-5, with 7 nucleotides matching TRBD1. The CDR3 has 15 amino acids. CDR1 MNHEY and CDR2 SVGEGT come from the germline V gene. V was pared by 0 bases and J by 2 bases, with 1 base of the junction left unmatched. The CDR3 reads CASSYSQGGNQPQHF. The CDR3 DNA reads TGTGCCAGCAGTTACTCGCAGGGGGGCAATCAGCCCCAGCATTTT.

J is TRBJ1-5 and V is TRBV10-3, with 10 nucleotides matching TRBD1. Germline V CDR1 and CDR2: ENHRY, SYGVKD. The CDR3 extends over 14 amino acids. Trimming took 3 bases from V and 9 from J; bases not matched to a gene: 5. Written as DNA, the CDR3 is TGTGCCATCAGTGATAGGGACAGGGGTGCGCCCCAGCATTTT. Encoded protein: CAISDRDRGAPQHF.

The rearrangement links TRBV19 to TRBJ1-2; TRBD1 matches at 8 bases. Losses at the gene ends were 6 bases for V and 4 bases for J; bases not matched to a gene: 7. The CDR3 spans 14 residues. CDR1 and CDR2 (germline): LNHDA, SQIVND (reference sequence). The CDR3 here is CASRIQGEAYGYTF. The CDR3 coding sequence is TGTGCCAGTAGGATACAGGGGGAGGCCTATGGCTACACCTTC. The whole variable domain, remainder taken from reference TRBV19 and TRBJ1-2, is DGGITQSPKYLFRKEGQNVTLSCEQNLNHDAMYWYRQDPGQGLRLIYYSQIVNDFQKGDIAEGYSVSREKKESFPLTVTSAQKNPTAFYLCASRIQGEAYGYTFGSGTRLTVV.

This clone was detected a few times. CDR3 DNA sequence: TGTGCCAGCAGGACGGGAGGAGCGGGGGGGACGACCGAGCAGTACTTC. Amino acid sequence: CASRTGGAGGTTEQYF. J is TRBJ2-7 and V is TRBV5-4; 10 positions agree with TRBD2. V dropped 5 bases and J dropped 6; count of bases not matched to a gene: 14. Germline CDR1 reads SGHNT; CDR2 reads YYREEE (reference sequence). The CDR3 has 16 amino acids.

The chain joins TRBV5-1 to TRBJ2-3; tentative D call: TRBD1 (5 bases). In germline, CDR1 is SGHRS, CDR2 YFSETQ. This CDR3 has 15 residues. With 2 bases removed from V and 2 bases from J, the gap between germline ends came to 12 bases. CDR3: CASSLRGALTDTQYF. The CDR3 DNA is TGCGCCAGCAGCTTAAGGGGCGCCCTCACAGATACGCAGTATTTT.

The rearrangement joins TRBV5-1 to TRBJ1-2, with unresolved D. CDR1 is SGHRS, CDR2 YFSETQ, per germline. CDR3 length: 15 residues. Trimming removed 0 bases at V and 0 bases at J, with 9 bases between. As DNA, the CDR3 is TGCGCCAGCAGCTTGGGTGCGGTAGCTAACTATGGCTACACCTTC. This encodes CASSLGAVANYGYTF.

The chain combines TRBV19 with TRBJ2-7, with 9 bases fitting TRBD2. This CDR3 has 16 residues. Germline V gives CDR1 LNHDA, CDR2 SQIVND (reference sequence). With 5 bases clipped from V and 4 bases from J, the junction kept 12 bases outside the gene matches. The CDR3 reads CASSPGLARFPYEQYF. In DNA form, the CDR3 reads TGTGCCAGTAGTCCGGGACTAGCCCGTTTTCCTTACGAGCAGTACTTC. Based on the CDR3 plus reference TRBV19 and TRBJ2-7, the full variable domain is DGGITQSPKYLFRKEGQNVTLSCEQNLNHDAMYWYRQDPGQGLRLIYYSQIVNDFQKGDIAEGYSVSREKKESFPLTVTSAQKNPTAFYLCASSPGLARFPYEQYFGPGTRLTVT.

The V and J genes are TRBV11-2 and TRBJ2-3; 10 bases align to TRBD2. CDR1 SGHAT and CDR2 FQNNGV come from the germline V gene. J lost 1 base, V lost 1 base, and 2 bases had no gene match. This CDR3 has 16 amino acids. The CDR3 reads CASSLASGSGTDTQYF. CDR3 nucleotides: TGTGCCAGCAGCTTAGCTAGCGGGAGTGGCACAGATACGCAGTATTTT.

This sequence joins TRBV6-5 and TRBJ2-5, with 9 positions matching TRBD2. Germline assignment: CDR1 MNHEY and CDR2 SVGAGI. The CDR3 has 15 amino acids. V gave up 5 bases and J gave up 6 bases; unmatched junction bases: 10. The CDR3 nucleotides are TGTGCCAGCAGTCCAGGACTAGCGCCGATGAAGACCCAGTACTTC. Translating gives CASSPGLAPMKTQYF.

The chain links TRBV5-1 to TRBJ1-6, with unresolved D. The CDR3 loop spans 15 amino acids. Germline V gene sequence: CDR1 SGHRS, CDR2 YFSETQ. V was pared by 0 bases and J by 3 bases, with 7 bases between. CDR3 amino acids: CASSLDQIYNSPLHF. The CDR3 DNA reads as TGCGCCAGCAGCTTGGATCAGATCTATAATTCACCCCTCCACTTT.

The CDR3, as DNA: TGTGCCAGCAGAACCCGACAGGGGAGGGACAATGAGCAGTTCTTC. Translated: CASRTRQGRDNEQFF. The rearrangement joins TRBV6-5 to TRBJ2-1; perhaps TRBD1 as D (8 bases). This CDR3 region has 15 residues. The V end was cut by 6 bases, the J end by 5 bases, with 17 bases between. Germline CDR1 reads MNHEY; CDR2 reads SVGAGI.

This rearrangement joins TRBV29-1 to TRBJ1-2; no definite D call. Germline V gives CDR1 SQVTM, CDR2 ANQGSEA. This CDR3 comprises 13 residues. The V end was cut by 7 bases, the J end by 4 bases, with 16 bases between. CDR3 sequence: CSAREPLVYGYTF. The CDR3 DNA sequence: TGCAGCGCCCGGGAACCATTAGTCTATGGCTACACCTTC.

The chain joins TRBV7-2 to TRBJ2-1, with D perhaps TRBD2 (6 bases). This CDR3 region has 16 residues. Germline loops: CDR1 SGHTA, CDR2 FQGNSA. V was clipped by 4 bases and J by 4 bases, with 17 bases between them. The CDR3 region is CASSSTGTLIYNEQFF. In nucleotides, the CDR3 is TGTGCCAGCAGCTCGACCGGGACTCTGATTTACAATGAGCAGTTCTTC.

The CDR3 is CASSVARGELFF. Here the CDR3 DNA reads TGTGCCAGCAGCGTCGCCAGGGGGGAGCTGTTTTTT. V and J are TRBV7-8 and TRBJ2-2; D is unresolved. Germline V gene data show CDR1 as SGHVS and CDR2 as FQNEAQ. The CDR3 extends over 12 amino acids. V was clipped by 5 bases and J by 8 bases, with 9 bases between them.

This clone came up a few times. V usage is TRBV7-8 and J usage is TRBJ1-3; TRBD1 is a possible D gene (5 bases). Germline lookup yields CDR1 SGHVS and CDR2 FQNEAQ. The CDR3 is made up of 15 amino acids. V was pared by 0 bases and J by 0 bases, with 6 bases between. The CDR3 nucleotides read TGTGCCAGCAGCTTAGCGGACACCTCTGGAAACACCATATATTTT. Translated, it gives CASSLADTSGNTIYF.

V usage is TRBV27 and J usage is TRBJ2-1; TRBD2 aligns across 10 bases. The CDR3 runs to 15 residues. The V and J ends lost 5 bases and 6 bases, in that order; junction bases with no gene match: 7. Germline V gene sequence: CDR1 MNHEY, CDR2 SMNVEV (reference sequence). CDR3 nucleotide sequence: TGTGCCAGCAGTATGACTAGCGGGTACGGCAATGAGCAGTTCTTC. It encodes CASSMTSGYGNEQFF.

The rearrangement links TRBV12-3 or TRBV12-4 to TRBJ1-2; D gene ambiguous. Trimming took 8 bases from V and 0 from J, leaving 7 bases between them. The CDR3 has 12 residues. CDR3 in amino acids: CASDYSNYGYTF. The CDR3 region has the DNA TGTGCCAGCGACTATTCTAACTATGGCTACACCTTC.